A selection of T cell receptor beta chains follows, all from one sample in a study of cytomegalovirus exposure and HLA in healthy donors. Sequencing was performed with immunoSEQ multiplex PCR; in TCRdb, only in-frame clones are kept and a portion is missing. Its clone listing holds about 88,000 clones. Source material: PBMCs. The receptors here all came from a girl between 10 and 17 years old in good health and CMV-seropositive. CDR3s include the opening cysteine and the closing phenylalanine or tryptophan. A D gene is named only where the DNA matches it firmly.

d_call,v_call,j_call,cdr3_nt,cdr3_aa
NA,TRBV19,TRBJ1-1,TGTGCCAGTAGTATAGACGCAGGGGCGAACACTGAAGCTTTCTTT,CASSIDAGANTEAFF
TRBD1,TRBV4-1,TRBJ1-4,TGCGCCAGCAGCCAAGGGACAGGAGGAAATGAAAAACTGTTTTTT,CASSQGTGGNEKLFF
NA,TRBV18,TRBJ1-2,TGTGCCAGCTCAGGCGGGGGAGGTGGCTACACCTTC,CASSGGGGGYTF
TRBD1,TRBV27,TRBJ1-1,TGTGCCAGCAGTTCGAAGGGACAGCGGATGAACACTGAAGCTTTCTTT,CASSSKGQRMNTEAFF
NA,TRBV5-1,TRBJ2-3,TGCGCCAGCAGCTTGAGTGGCTCGACAGATACGCAGTATTTT,CASSLSGSTDTQYF
TRBD1,TRBV7-9,TRBJ2-4,TGTGCCAGCAGCTCACGACTTGGACAGGGAGTGGACATTCAGTACTTC,CASSSRLGQGVDIQYF
TRBD1,TRBV6-6,TRBJ1-2,TGTGCCAGCACCTTACCCGACAGGGACTATGGCTACACCTTC,CASTLPDRDYGYTF
NA,TRBV7-6,TRBJ2-3,TGTGCCGTCTCGGGGGGCCCTACGATAATGACGCAGTATTTT,CAVSGGPTIMTQYF
NA,TRBV13,TRBJ1-1,TGTGCCAGCAGCGATTCATCGGGGATCGGCACTGAAGCTTTCTTT,CASSDSSGIGTEAFF
TRBD1,TRBV9,TRBJ1-4,TGTGCCAGCAGCGGGGGACAGGGCGAAAAACTGTTTTTT,CASSGGQGEKLFF
NA,TRBV7-9,TRBJ2-2,TGTGCCAGCAGCTTGGGTGCAGGGGGGCGGAACACCGGGGAGCTGTTTTTT,CASSLGAGGRNTGELFF
NA,TRBV7-6,TRBJ2-6,TGTGCCAGCAGCTTAGAAGCGGGTACTGGGGCCAACGTCCTGACTTTC,CASSLEAGTGANVLTF
NA,TRBV13,TRBJ2-5,TGTGCCAGCAGCCTAACGGAGACCCAGTACTTC,CASSLTETQYF
NA,TRBV29-1,TRBJ2-7,TGCAGCGTTGGCCGGACGAGGGGGTCGTCCTCCTACGAGCAGTACTTC,CSVGRTRGSSSYEQYF
NA,TRBV29-1,TRBJ2-1,TGCAGCGTGTACAATAATGAGCAGTTCTTC,CSVYNNEQFF
NA,TRBV29-1,TRBJ2-5,TGCAGCGTTGAAGATCGTCTAGACGGGGAGACCCAGTACTTC,CSVEDRLDGETQYF
NA,TRBV11-3,TRBJ2-2,TGTGCCAGCAGCCTAGACCCCGGGCCAGGGTTAAACACCGGGGAGCTGTTTTTT,CASSLDPGPGLNTGELFF
NA,TRBV19,TRBJ2-7,TGTGCCAGTAGTACTACAGGGTCCTCCTCCTACGAGCAGTACTTC,CASSTTGSSSYEQYF
NA,TRBV5-6,TRBJ2-6,TGTGCCAGCAGCTCCGGGATCTCTGGGGCCAACGTCCTGACTTTC,CASSSGISGANVLTF
TRBD1,TRBV7-9,TRBJ1-5,TGTGCCAGCAGCGGACAGGATCAGCCCCAGCATTTT,CASSGQDQPQHF
NA,TRBV13,TRBJ1-4,TGTGCCAGCAGCTTTCTAGGAGGTAATGAAAAACTGTTTTTT,CASSFLGGNEKLFF
NA,TRBV6-1,TRBJ2-1,TGTGCCAGCAGCACCACAGGGAGCTCCGACAATGAGCAGTTCTTC,CASSTTGSSDNEQFF
NA,TRBV7-9,TRBJ1-1,TGTGCCAGCAGCTTAGGACAGACCCAAGCTTTCTTT,CASSLGQTQAFF
NA,TRBV11-2,TRBJ1-1,TGTGCCAGCAGCTTGGAGGAATCTTCGAACACTGAAGCTTTCTTT,CASSLEESSNTEAFF
NA,TRBV7-6,TRBJ2-1,TGTGCCAGCAGCTTATCGGGTGTTAATGAGCAGTTCTTC,CASSLSGVNEQFF
NA,TRBV5-1,TRBJ1-1,TGCGCCAGCAGCGTTTACTCTCTAATGAACACTGAAGCTTTCTTT,CASSVYSLMNTEAFF
NA,TRBV25-1,TRBJ1-2,TGTGCCAGCAGTCTGGCCAACTATGGCTACACCTTC,CASSLANYGYTF
TRBD1,TRBV4-3,TRBJ1-2,TGCGCCAGCAGCCCCCCGGACAGGGCCTATGGCTACACCTTC,CASSPPDRAYGYTF
NA,TRBV27,TRBJ1-2,TGTGCCAGCAGTTTATCTCCCGTCCGACGGGATTATGGCTACACCTTC,CASSLSPVRRDYGYTF
NA,TRBV6-1,TRBJ2-3,TGTGCCAGCAGTACGGACTCTCCCTATACGCAGTATTTT,CASSTDSPYTQYF
NA,TRBV5-1,TRBJ2-6,TGCGCCAGCAGCTTGTTCGGGACAACAACTGGGGCCAACGTCCTGACTTTC,CASSLFGTTTGANVLTF
NA,TRBV7-2,TRBJ1-5,TGTGCCAGCAGCCCTCGGGCGGGGTGGAGCAATCAGCCCCAGCATTTT,CASSPRAGWSNQPQHF
NA,TRBV18,TRBJ2-2,TGTGCCAGCTCACCACCGGGACTTAACACCGGGGAGCTGTTTTTT,CASSPPGLNTGELFF
TRBD2,TRBV5-1,TRBJ2-1,TGCGCCAGCAGCCCCTCCAATAGACTAGCGGGGGGGTCCTACAATGAGCAGTTCTTC,CASSPSNRLAGGSYNEQFF
NA,TRBV2,TRBJ1-1,TGTGCCAGCAGTGAATGGGAGGAACCGGTGGCTTTCTTT,CASSEWEEPVAFF
TRBD1,TRBV27,TRBJ1-6,TGTGCCAGCACCCCAATCCGGGACAGGGGGAGTTCACCCCTCCACTTT,CASTPIRDRGSSPLHF
NA,TRBV19,TRBJ2-5,TGTGCCAGTAGTATAATGCGGGGTTCCCAAGAGACCCAGTACTTC,CASSIMRGSQETQYF
NA,TRBV7-9,TRBJ2-2,TGTGCCAGCAGCTTAAGGGGATACGACACCGGGGAGCTGTTTTTT,CASSLRGYDTGELFF
NA,TRBV30,TRBJ2-3,TGTGCCTTCCGGAGGGCAACCACAGATACGCAGTATTTT,CAFRRATTDTQYF
NA,TRBV4-1,TRBJ1-6,TGCGCCAGCAGCCAAGATGTACAGGCCGTGAGTGGGCCCCTCCACTTT,CASSQDVQAVSGPLHF